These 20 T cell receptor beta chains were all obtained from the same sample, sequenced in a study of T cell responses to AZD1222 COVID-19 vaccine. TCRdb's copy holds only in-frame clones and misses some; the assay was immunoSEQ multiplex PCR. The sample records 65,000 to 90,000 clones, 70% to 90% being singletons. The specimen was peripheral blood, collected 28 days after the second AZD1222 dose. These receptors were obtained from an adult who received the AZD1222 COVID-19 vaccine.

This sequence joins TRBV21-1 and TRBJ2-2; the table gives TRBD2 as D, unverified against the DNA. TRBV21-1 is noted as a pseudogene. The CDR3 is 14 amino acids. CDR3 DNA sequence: TGTGCCAGCAGCACTAGCGGGAACACCGGGGAGCTGTTTTTT. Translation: CASSTSGNTGELFF.

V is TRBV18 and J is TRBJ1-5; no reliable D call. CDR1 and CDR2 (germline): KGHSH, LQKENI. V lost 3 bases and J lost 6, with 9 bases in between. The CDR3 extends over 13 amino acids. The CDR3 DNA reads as TGTGCCAGCTCACCGACCGACGGTCAGCCCCAGCATTTT. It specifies CASSPTDGQPQHF.

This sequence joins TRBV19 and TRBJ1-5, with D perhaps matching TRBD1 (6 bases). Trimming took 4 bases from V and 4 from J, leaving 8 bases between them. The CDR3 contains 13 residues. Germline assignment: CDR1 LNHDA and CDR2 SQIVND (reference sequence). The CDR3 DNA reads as TGTGCCAGTAGTACGAGGGGGAATCAGCCCCAGCATTTT. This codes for CASSTRGNQPQHF.

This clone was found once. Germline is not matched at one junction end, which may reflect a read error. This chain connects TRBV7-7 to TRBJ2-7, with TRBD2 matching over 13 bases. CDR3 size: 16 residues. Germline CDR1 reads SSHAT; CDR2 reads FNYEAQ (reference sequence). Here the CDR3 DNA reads TGTGCTAGCAGCTTAGGACTAGCGGGAGCGGAGCGCGAGCAGTACTTC. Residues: CASSLGLAGAEREQYF.

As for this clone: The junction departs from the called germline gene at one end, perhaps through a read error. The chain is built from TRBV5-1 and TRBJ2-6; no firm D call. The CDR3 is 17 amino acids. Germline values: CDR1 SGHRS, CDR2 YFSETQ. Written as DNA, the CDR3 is TGCGCCAGCACGTTTGACCGGCCAATCTCTTGGGCCAACGTCCTGACTTTC. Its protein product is CASTFDRPISWANVLTF.

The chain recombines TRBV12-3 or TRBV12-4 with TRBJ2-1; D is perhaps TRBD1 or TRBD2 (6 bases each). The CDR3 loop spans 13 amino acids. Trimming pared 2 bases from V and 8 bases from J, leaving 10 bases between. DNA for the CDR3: TGTGCCAGCAGTTTATGGGGGGCATATGAGCAGTTCTTC. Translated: CASSLWGAYEQFF.

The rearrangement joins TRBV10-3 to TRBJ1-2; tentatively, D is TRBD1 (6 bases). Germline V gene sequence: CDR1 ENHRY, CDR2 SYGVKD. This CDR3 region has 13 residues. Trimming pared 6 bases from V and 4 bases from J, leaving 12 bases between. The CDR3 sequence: CAISVTGSYGYTF. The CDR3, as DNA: TGTGCCATCAGCGTTACAGGGAGCTATGGCTACACCTTC.

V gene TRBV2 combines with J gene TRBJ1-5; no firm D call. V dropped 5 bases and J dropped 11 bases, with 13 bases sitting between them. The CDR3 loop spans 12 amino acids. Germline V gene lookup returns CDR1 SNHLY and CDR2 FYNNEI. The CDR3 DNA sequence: TGTGCCAGCAGTATGGTCCCCGGGGCCCAGCATTTT. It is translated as CASSMVPGAQHF.

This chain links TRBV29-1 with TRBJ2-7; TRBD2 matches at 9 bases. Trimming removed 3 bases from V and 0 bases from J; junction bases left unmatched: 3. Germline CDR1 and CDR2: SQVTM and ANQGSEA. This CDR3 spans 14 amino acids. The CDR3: CSVDDSGSSYEQYF. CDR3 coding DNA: TGCAGCGTTGATGATAGCGGGAGCTCCTACGAGCAGTACTTC.

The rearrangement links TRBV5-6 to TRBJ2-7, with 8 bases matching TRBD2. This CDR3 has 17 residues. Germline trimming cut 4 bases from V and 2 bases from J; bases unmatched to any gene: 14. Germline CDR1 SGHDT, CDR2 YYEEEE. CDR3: CASSSLPSGRAAYEQYF. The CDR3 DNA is TGTGCCAGCAGCAGCCTCCCGAGCGGGAGAGCCGCCTACGAGCAGTACTTC. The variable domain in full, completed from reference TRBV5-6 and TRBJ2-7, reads DAGVTQSPTHLIKTRGQQVTLRCSPKSGHDTVSWYQQALGQGPQFIFQYYEEEERQRGNFPDRFSGHQFPNYSSELNVNALLLGDSALYLCASSSLPSGRAAYEQYFGPGTRLTVT.

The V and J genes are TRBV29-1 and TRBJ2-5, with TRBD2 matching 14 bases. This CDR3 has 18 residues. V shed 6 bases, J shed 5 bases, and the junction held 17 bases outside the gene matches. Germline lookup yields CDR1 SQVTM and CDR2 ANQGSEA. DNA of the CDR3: TGCAGCGTAGAAAAAGGTGGACTAGCGGGAGGCCCTCCGGAGACCCAGTACTTC. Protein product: CSVEKGGLAGGPPETQYF.

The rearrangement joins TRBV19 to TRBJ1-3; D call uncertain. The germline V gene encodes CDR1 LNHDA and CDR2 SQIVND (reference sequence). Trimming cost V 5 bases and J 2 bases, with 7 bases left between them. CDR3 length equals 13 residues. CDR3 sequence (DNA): TGTGCCAGTAGTTCGTGGGCTGGAAACACCATATATTTT. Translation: CASSSWAGNTIYF.

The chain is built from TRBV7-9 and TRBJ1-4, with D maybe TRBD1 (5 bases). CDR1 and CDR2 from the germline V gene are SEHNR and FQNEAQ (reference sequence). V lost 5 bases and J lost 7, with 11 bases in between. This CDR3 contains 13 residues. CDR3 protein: CASSPQGGEKLFF. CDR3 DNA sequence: TGTGCCAGCAGCCCCCAGGGCGGTGAAAAACTGTTTTTT.

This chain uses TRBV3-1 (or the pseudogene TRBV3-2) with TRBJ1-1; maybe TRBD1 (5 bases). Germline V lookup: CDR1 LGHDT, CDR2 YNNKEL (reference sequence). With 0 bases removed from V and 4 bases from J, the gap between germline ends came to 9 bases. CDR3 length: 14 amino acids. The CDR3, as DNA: TGTGCCAGCAGCCAAGACAGGGTTGGCACTGAAGCTTTCTTT. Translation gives CASSQDRVGTEAFF.

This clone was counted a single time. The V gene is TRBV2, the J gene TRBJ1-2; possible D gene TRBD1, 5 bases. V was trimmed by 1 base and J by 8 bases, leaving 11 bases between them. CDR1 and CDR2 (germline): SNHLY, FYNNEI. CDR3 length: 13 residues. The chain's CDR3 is CASSEDRYKGYTF. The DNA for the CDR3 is TGTGCCAGCAGTGAAGACAGGTACAAGGGCTACACCTTC.

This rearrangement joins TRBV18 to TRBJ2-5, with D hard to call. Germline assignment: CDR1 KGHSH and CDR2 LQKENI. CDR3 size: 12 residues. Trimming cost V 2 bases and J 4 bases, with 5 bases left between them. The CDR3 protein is CASSPEGETQYF. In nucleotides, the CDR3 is TGTGCCAGCTCACCAGAAGGAGAGACCCAGTACTTC.

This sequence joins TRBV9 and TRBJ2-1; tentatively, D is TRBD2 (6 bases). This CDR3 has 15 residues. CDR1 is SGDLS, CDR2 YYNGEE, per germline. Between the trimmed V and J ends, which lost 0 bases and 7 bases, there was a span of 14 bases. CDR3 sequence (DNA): TGTGCCAGCAGCGTAGCGGGAGAGCCTTTAAATGAGCAGTTCTTC. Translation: CASSVAGEPLNEQFF.

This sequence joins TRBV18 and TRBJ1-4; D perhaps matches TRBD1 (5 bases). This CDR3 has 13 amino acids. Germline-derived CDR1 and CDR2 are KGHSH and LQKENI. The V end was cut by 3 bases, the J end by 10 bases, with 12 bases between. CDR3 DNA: TGTGCCAGCTCACCGGATCAGGGAGGAAAACTGTTTTTT. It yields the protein CASSPDQGGKLFF.

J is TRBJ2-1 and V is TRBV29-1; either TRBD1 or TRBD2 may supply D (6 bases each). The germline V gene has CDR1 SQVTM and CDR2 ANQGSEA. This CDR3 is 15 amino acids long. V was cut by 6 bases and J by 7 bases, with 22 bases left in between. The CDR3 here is CSVLPQEGVRNEQFF. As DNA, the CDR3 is TGCAGCGTCCTCCCACAGGAGGGGGTAAGGAATGAGCAGTTCTTC.

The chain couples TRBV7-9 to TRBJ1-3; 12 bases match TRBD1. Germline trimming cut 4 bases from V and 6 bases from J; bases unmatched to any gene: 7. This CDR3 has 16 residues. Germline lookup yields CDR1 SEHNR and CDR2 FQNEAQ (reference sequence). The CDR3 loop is CASSWGQGATVNTIYF. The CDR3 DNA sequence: TGTGCCAGCAGCTGGGGACAGGGGGCGACGGTAAACACCATATATTTT.